Presented here are 26 T cell receptor beta chains from one specimen sequenced in a study of beta chain features in type 1 diabetes. Study results and limitations: Type 1 diabetes patients had moderately but significantly shorter TCRB CDR3s in all four CD4+ subsets.

The entirety of the isolated RNA underwent reverse transcription, so expressed TCRB transcripts were sequenced. Generated by immunoSEQ multiplex PCR, the TCRdb table keeps only in-frame clones and is missing some. Of some 290,000 clones listed, 14% are singletons. Their recognized antigens are unknown. Sequencing input: naive CD4+ T cells from blood. The receptors were gathered from a man younger than 40 with type 1 diabetes.

This chain connects TRBV19 to TRBJ1-1; weak D call: TRBD1 (6 bases). V dropped 6 bases and J dropped 3 bases, with 14 bases sitting between them. Germline loops: CDR1 LNHDA, CDR2 SQIVND (reference sequence). The CDR3 is made up of 14 amino acids. The chain's CDR3 is CASRITGRDTEAFF. CDR3 sequence (DNA): TGTGCCAGTAGGATAACAGGGAGGGACACTGAAGCTTTCTTT.

This clone appeared a few times. This chain connects TRBV20-1 to TRBJ1-1; D is ambiguous. The CDR3 length is 9 residues. Germline loops: CDR1 DFQATT, CDR2 SNEGSKA (reference sequence). This CDR3 reads CSQNTEAFF. CDR3 in DNA: TGCAGCCAAAACACTGAAGCTTTCTTT.

This clone was seen more than once but under ten times. This chain joins TRBV4-1 and TRBJ2-1, with D tentatively TRBD1 (5 bases). V was trimmed by 1 base and J by 5 bases, leaving 15 bases between them. The germline CDR1 and CDR2 sequences are MGHRA and YSYEKL. CDR3 size: 16 residues. The CDR3 DNA sequence: TGCGCCAGCAGCCAAGGGGGCCAGGGTAGCCACAATGAGCAGTTCTTC. Protein sequence: CASSQGGQGSHNEQFF.

This chain links TRBV28 with TRBJ2-6; 7 bases fit TRBD1. Trimming cost V 7 bases and J 4 bases; bases outside gene matches: 4. The CDR3 runs 14 residues. Germline loops: CDR1 MDHEN, CDR2 SYDVKM. The CDR3 sequence is CASKGGAGANVLTF. CDR3 DNA sequence: TGTGCCAGCAAAGGGGGCGCGGGGGCCAACGTCCTGACTTTC.

This sequence joins TRBV7-9 and TRBJ1-1, with 7 bases that match TRBD1. There are 15 residues in the CDR3. The J segment lost 4 bases and the V segment lost 5 bases, leaving 10 bases of the junction unmatched. The germline gives CDR1 SEHNR, CDR2 FQNEAQ (reference sequence). The CDR3 protein is CASSPGQAKGTEAFF. DNA for the CDR3: TGTGCCAGCAGCCCCGGACAGGCGAAGGGCACTGAAGCTTTCTTT. Looking up the rest from reference TRBV7-9 and TRBJ1-1 gives the full variable domain: DTGVSQNPRHKITKRGQNVTFRCDPISEHNRLYWYRQTLGQGPEFLTYFQNEAQLEKSRLLSDRFSAERPKGSFSTLEIQRTEQGDSAMYLCASSPGQAKGTEAFFGQGTRLTVV.

The chain joins TRBV6-1 to TRBJ2-5, with 8 bases identical to TRBD2. V dropped 2 bases and J dropped 1; count of bases not matched to a gene: 3. CDR1 MNHNS and CDR2 SASEGT come from the germline V gene. The CDR3 extends over 15 amino acids. The CDR3: CASSEQAGVQETQYF. The CDR3 nucleotides read TGTGCCAGCAGTGAACAAGCGGGGGTCCAAGAGACCCAGTACTTC.

In its sample, this clone was seen a few times. CDR3 nucleotide sequence: TGTGCCAGCAGCGTAATGACAACCTCCTACGAGCAGTACTTC. Protein product: CASSVMTTSYEQYF. This chain links TRBV9 with TRBJ2-7; D remains unclear. V dropped 1 base and J dropped 0 bases, with 8 bases sitting between them. Germline CDR1 is SGDLS and CDR2 is YYNGEE. The CDR3 sequence is 14 residues long.

In its sample, this clone was seen a few times. V usage is TRBV30 and J usage is TRBJ2-1; D gene unclear. V shed 2 bases and J shed 6 bases, with 5 bases lying between them. CDR1 is GTSNPN and CDR2 is SVGIG in the germline V gene (reference sequence). The CDR3 sequence is 11 residues long. The CDR3 nucleotides read TGTGCCTGGAGTCTAAGCAATGAGCAGTTCTTC. Its protein product is CAWSLSNEQFF.

This clone was counted between two and nine times. This chain uses TRBV4-2 with TRBJ2-5; the D is unclear. CDR3 length: 16 amino acids. V was clipped by 5 bases and J by 5 bases, with 21 bases between them. CDR1 and CDR2 from the germline V gene are LGHNA and YNFKEQ. The CDR3 spells CASSSRCLLGLETQYF. CDR3 DNA: TGTGCCAGCAGCTCAAGATGTCTCCTCGGGTTGGAGACCCAGTACTTC.

This clone was seen a few times. J is TRBJ2-5 and V is TRBV2; D may be TRBD2 (6 bases). Trimming left V 4 bases short and J 4 bases short, with 13 bases between. CDR1 is SNHLY, CDR2 FYNNEI, per germline. The CDR3 runs 14 residues. CDR3 residues: CASSGGAGRETQYF. CDR3 nucleotides: TGTGCCAGCAGTGGCGGCGCGGGAAGAGAGACCCAGTACTTC.

This rearrangement joins TRBV25-1 to TRBJ2-7, with 8 bases that match TRBD1. The germline CDR1 and CDR2 sequences are MGHDK and SYGVNS. J was trimmed by 3 bases and V by 3 bases; bases with no gene match: 10. This CDR3 comprises 16 residues. CDR3 bases: TGTGCCAGCAGTGATCCCGGACAGGGTACTCTCTACGAGCAGTACTTC. This encodes CASSDPGQGTLYEQYF.

The chain has TRBV5-1 and TRBJ2-7; the match to TRBD1 covers 7 bases. After removal of 0 bases from V and 4 bases from J, the junction contained 4 bases not matched to a gene. The CDR3 totals 14 residues. CDR1 SGHRS and CDR2 YFSETQ come from the germline V gene. CDR3 residues: CASSLAVRGYEQYF. For the CDR3, the DNA is TGCGCCAGCAGCTTGGCCGTCAGGGGGTACGAGCAGTACTTC.

The gene calls are TRBV14 and TRBJ2-5; TRBD1 matches 8 bases. CDR3 size: 12 residues. J gave up 9 bases and V 2 bases, and 2 bases lay outside the gene matches. CDR1 and CDR2 from the germline V gene are SGHDN and FVKESK. CDR3 sequence reads: CASSQTGGAQYF. Written as DNA, the CDR3 is TGTGCCAGCAGCCAAACAGGGGGAGCCCAGTACTTC.

This clone came up a few times. The V and J genes are TRBV12-5 and TRBJ2-2; 16 bases are shared with TRBD2. Unmatched junction bases numbered 4, after V lost 5 bases and J lost 1 base. CDR3 length: 18 amino acids. Per the germline V gene, CDR1 is LGHNT and CDR2 is FRNRAP. DNA for the CDR3: TGTGCTAGTGGTGCCGGGACTAGCGGGAGGGGGAACACCGGGGAGCTGTTTTTT. The encoded protein is CASGAGTSGRGNTGELFF.

In its sample, this clone was seen once. CDR3 sequence reads: CSGGLAYEQYF. For the CDR3, the DNA is TGCAGCGGGGGACTAGCTTACGAGCAGTACTTC. This rearrangement joins TRBV29-1 to TRBJ2-7; TRBD2 agrees at 9 bases. The V gene end was trimmed by 7 bases and the J gene end by 4 bases; junction bases not matched to a gene: 2. The CDR3 runs to 11 residues. CDR1 and CDR2 from the germline V gene are SQVTM and ANQGSEA.

Only a few counts were recorded for this clone. CDR3 sequence (DNA): TGTGCCAGCAGTCCGGGTTTGGAGACCCAGTACTTC. It specifies CASSPGLETQYF. This rearrangement joins TRBV7-2 to TRBJ2-5; D uncertain. The V and J ends lost 6 bases and 5 bases respectively, with 10 bases between them. Per the germline V gene, CDR1 is SGHTA and CDR2 is FQGNSA. There are 12 residues in the CDR3.

This rearrangement joins TRBV6-1 to TRBJ2-5, with TRBD1 matching over 7 bases. Trimming cost V 6 bases and J 4 bases; bases outside gene matches: 5. The germline V gene has CDR1 MNHNS and CDR2 SASEGT. The length of the CDR3 is 13 residues. For the CDR3, the DNA is TGTGCCAGCAGCAGGGGGACGGGAGAGACCCAGTACTTC. Its translation is CASSRGTGETQYF.

The table lists this clone with a few counts. This chain uses TRBV19 with TRBJ2-1; D call uncertain. The CDR3 has 15 amino acids. Germline-derived CDR1 and CDR2 are LNHDA and SQIVND (reference sequence). Trimming stripped 5 bases from V and 0 bases from J, with 11 bases between. The CDR3 sequence is CASSAKISSYNEQFF. Here the CDR3 DNA reads TGTGCCAGTAGTGCTAAAATAAGCTCCTACAATGAGCAGTTCTTC.

This clone has only one observation. The V gene is TRBV19, the J gene TRBJ2-7, with 8 bases matching TRBD1. Losses at the gene ends were 5 bases for V and 2 bases for J; bases not matched to a gene: 8. CDR3 size: 15 residues. The V gene's germline CDR1 is LNHDA and CDR2 SQIVND (reference sequence). Here the CDR3 DNA reads TGTGCCAGTAGTGTCCAGGGGGCGTCCCCCTACGAGCAGTACTTC. It specifies CASSVQGASPYEQYF. The full variable domain, its missing parts supplied by reference TRBV19 and TRBJ2-7, is DGGITQSPKYLFRKEGQNVTLSCEQNLNHDAMYWYRQDPGQGLRLIYYSQIVNDFQKGDIAEGYSVSREKKESFPLTVTSAQKNPTAFYLCASSVQGASPYEQYFGPGTRLTVT.

The CDR3 protein is CASSSLDWPSTDTQYF. In DNA form, the CDR3 reads TGTGCCAGCAGCTCCCTTGACTGGCCGAGCACAGATACGCAGTATTTT. The chain combines TRBV5-6 with TRBJ2-3; D unclear. Per the germline V gene, CDR1 is SGHDT and CDR2 is YYEEEE. V dropped 3 bases and J dropped 0 bases, with 14 bases sitting between them. This CDR3 spans 16 amino acids.

The J gene is TRBJ1-4, the V gene TRBV28, with 11 bases identical to TRBD1. CDR3 size: 14 residues. Germline V gives CDR1 MDHEN, CDR2 SYDVKM. J gave up 8 bases and V 6 bases, and 5 bases lay outside the gene matches. In nucleotides, the CDR3 is TGTGCCAGCAGCCCCGGGACAGGGGGAGAAAAACTGTTTTTT. This translates into CASSPGTGGEKLFF.

The chain has TRBV7-2 and TRBJ2-1; D uncertain. Looked up from germline, CDR1 is SGHTA and CDR2 is FQGNSA. Trimming removed 3 bases at V and 4 bases at J, with 7 bases between. The CDR3 has 13 residues. CDR3 residues: CASSLATYNEQFF. The CDR3 DNA is TGTGCCAGCAGCTTGGCGACATACAATGAGCAGTTCTTC.

The rearrangement joins TRBV19 to TRBJ1-4; 7 bases agree with TRBD1. The CDR3 has 16 residues. Germline loops: CDR1 LNHDA, CDR2 SQIVND (reference sequence). This CDR3 reads CPRTGEGGGINEKLFF. For the CDR3, the DNA is TGTCCCCGGACAGGCGAGGGAGGAGGGATTAATGAAAAACTGTTTTTT.

The J gene is TRBJ2-3, the V gene TRBV6-5; perhaps TRBD1 as D (6 bases). The CDR3 is 13 residues long. Germline V gene lookup returns CDR1 MNHEY and CDR2 SVGAGI. Trimming stripped 2 bases from V and 5 bases from J, with 8 bases between. The CDR3 DNA is TGTGCCAGCAGTTACGGCAGGGGAGATACGCAGTATTTT. It specifies CASSYGRGDTQYF.

This clone was observed a few times. The chain has TRBV7-2 and TRBJ2-5; 15 bases fit TRBD2. The CDR3 has 16 residues. V was pared by 5 bases and J by 4 bases, with 5 bases of the junction left unmatched. CDR1 and CDR2 (germline): SGHTA, FQGNSA. The CDR3 spells CASSKGLAGGIETQYF. Written as DNA, the CDR3 is TGTGCCAGCAGCAAAGGACTAGCGGGAGGGATAGAGACCCAGTACTTC.

The chain is built from TRBV4-2 and TRBJ2-1, with a weak D call TRBD1 (5 bases). The CDR3 consists of 13 residues. From germline, CDR1 is LGHNA and CDR2 YNFKEQ. Trimming took 1 base from V and 12 from J, leaving 13 bases between them. CDR3 bases: TGTGCCAGCAGCCAAGTCAGGGTTTCTGGGCAGTTCTTC. It codes for CASSQVRVSGQFF.